The sequence of this T cell receptor (beta chain) was determined in a study of blood T cell repertoires in COVID-19. Whole-study context: COVID-19 samples collected from the United States, Italy and Spain covered acute and convalescent phases. In each case, the material was cDNA or gDNA derived from T cells, B-cell-depleted T cells, or PBMCs.

The authors' processing: For nucleated cells, counts were estimated from reference gene primer amplification. Libraries were prepared by immunoSEQ multiplex PCR; TCRdb keeps only in-frame clonotypes and omits some of them. V, J and clone size reflect that table, while D and trimming were determined from the DNA. The repertoire holds around 95,000 clones, with approximately 84% as singletons. V shed 12 bases and J 2 bases; nucleotides not matched to a gene: 15. Per the germline V gene, CDR1 is KGHDR and CDR2 is SFDVKD. The CDR3 sequence is 15 residues long. A single count supports this clone. The receptor comes from a woman aged 80 or over with acute or convalescent COVID-19. Sequenced: peripheral blood. This rearrangement joins TRBV24-1 to TRBJ2-7; 7 positions match TRBD1. The CDR3 here is CAATDRALSPYEQYV. CDR3 coding DNA: TGTGCCGCGACTGACAGGGCGCTTTCCCCCTACGAGCAGTACGTC.